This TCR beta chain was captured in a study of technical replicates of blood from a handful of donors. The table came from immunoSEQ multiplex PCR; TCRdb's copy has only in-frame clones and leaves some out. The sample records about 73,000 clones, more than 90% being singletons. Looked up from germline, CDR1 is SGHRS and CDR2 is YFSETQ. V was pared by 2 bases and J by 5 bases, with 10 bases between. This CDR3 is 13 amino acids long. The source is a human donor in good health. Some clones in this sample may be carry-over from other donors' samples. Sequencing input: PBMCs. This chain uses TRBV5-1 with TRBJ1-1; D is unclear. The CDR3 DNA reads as TGCGCCAGCAGCTTACGGGGTGGAACTGAAGCTTTCTTT. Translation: CASSLRGGTEAFF.